The rows below give T cell receptor beta chains drawn from one sample of a study of cytomegalovirus exposure and HLA in healthy donors. Assay used: immunoSEQ multiplex PCR; TCRdb lists only in-frame clones, some missing. The table shows under 200,000 clones, with about 84% occurring only once. The specimen sequenced was PBMCs. These receptors originate from a man between 50 and 59 years old in good health and CMV-seronegative. CDR3s include the opening cysteine and the closing phenylalanine or tryptophan. D genes are given only for firm matches.

v_gene	len	d_gene	CDR3aa
TRBV7-2	12	-	CASVSGGYEQYF
TRBV29-1	14	-	CSCDPTGLNTEAFF
TRBV6-6	12	-	CASKDRNQPQHF
TRBV2	17	TRBD2	CASSPGLAGTTTDTQYF
TRBV15	16	-	CATSTRGRGGTGELFF
TRBV10-2	13	-	CATAWAVNTEAFF
TRBV5-1	16	-	CASRVSGTPGFSPLHF
TRBV9	13	TRBD2	CASSVATSGGVFF
TRBV30	14	TRBD1	CAWTRPGGLGGYTF
TRBV27	13	-	CASTHPGESGQFF
TRBV7-8	17	TRBD2	CASSLGLAGGTTYEQYF
TRBV7-2	16	TRBD2	CASSLQGTRGADTQYF
TRBV27	13	-	CASSFWLDGGYTF
TRBV30	12	-	CAWSPVSRTQYF
TRBV16	16	-	CASSPEGVSRNSPLHF
TRBV9	15	TRBD2	CASSLTSGPYNEQFF
TRBV4-3	16	-	CASSQDGSLRAEKLFF
TRBV18	15	-	CASSPPAGGTDTQYF
TRBV7-2	13	-	CAIRDSGANVLTF
TRBV5-1	14	-	CASSSTGVGNTIYF
TRBV28	15	TRBD1	CAVPGQGASTDTQYF
TRBV11-3	13	-	CASSPGTSYEQYF
TRBV5-1	14	-	CASSLDIGGTEAFF
TRBV27	17	TRBD1	CASRAGTGLFMNTEAFF
TRBV7-2	14	TRBD2	CASSSSGVTDTQYF
TRBV21-1	13	-	CASSKWEQGDAFF
TRBV7-7	13	-	CASSLMGRDTQYF
TRBV5-1	16	TRBD1	CASSAGQGVYGNTIYF
TRBV18	13	-	CASSPKADGPQHF